A single sample is the source of the 12 T cell receptor beta chains below, sequenced in a study of T cell responses to AZD1222 COVID-19 vaccine. TCRdb's table, derived via immunoSEQ multiplex PCR, lists solely in-frame clones and lacks some. The sample has over 130,000 clones; under 95% are singletons. Sequencing was performed on peripheral blood, taken 28 days after the second dose of the MenACWY control vaccine. The receptors were gathered from an adult who received the MenACWY meningococcal vaccine as a control.

The CDR3 here is CASRDGQDFISNQPQHF. The CDR3 DNA is TGTGCCAGTAGGGATGGACAGGACTTCATTAGCAATCAGCCCCAGCATTTT. This rearrangement joins TRBV19 to TRBJ1-5, with TRBD1 identical over 7 bases. V lost 6 bases and J lost 0; bases outside the gene matches: 11. Germline V CDR1 and CDR2: LNHDA, SQIVND (reference sequence). CDR3 length: 17 residues.

The chain employs TRBV18 and TRBJ1-6; 8 bases line up with TRBD1. Germline loops: CDR1 KGHSH, CDR2 LQKENI. The CDR3 extends over 15 amino acids. The junction had 7 bases not matched to a gene; V was cut back by 5 bases and J by 7 bases. CDR3 sequence reads: CASSFVRQGNSPLHF. DNA for the CDR3: TGTGCCAGCTCATTTGTGAGACAGGGGAATTCACCCCTCCACTTT.

The chain couples TRBV7-2 to TRBJ2-1; tentative D call: TRBD1 (5 bases). Trimming removed 3 bases from V and 0 bases from J, with 9 bases in between. The CDR3 is made up of 15 amino acids. The germline V gene encodes CDR1 SGHTA and CDR2 FQGNSA. The CDR3 nucleotides are TGTGCCAGCAGCTTGGACATAAGCTCCTACAATGAGCAGTTCTTC. It translates to CASSLDISSYNEQFF.

There are a few counts of this clone. V usage is TRBV6-4 and J usage is TRBJ1-2, with D possibly TRBD1 on 6 matching bases. Trimming removed 0 bases at V and 10 bases at J, with 15 bases between. Looked up from germline, CDR1 is MRHNA and CDR2 is SNTAGT. There are 14 residues in the CDR3. Here the CDR3 reads CASSDSGTLKLYTF. The CDR3 bases are TGTGCCAGCAGTGACTCCGGGACACTGAAGCTCTACACCTTC.

This chain uses TRBV7-9 with TRBJ1-5; D is ambiguous. Trimming left V 1 base short and J 2 bases short, with 9 bases between. This CDR3 is built from 15 residues. The germline CDR1 and CDR2 sequences are SEHNR and FQNEAQ (reference sequence). The CDR3 protein is CASSLDGSGNQPQHF. The CDR3 DNA reads TGTGCCAGCAGCTTAGACGGGAGTGGCAATCAGCCCCAGCATTTT.

V is TRBV28 and J is TRBJ2-6; the D gene is possibly TRBD2 (5 bases). The CDR3 has 15 residues. V gave up 5 bases and J gave up 4 bases, with 12 bases separating them. Germline V CDR1 and CDR2: MDHEN, SYDVKM. CDR3 DNA: TGTGCCAGCAGTCTCACGGGAACCGGGGCCAACGTCCTGACTTTC. Translation: CASSLTGTGANVLTF.

V is TRBV14 and J is TRBJ2-3; D call uncertain. The CDR3 length is 12 residues. The germline V gene has CDR1 SGHDN and CDR2 FVKESK. Trimming took 7 bases from V and 3 from J, leaving 8 bases between them. CDR3 protein: CASNQETDTQYF. Here the CDR3 DNA reads TGTGCCAGCAACCAGGAGACAGATACGCAGTATTTT.

The chain recombines TRBV7-9 with TRBJ2-5; TRBD2 is a possible D gene (5 bases). Trimming left V 1 base short and J 2 bases short, with 8 bases between. CDR1 and CDR2 from the germline V gene are SEHNR and FQNEAQ (reference sequence). The CDR3 spans 14 residues. CDR3 in DNA: TGTGCCAGCAGCTTAGGGGAGTATCAAGAGACCCAGTACTTC. It is translated as CASSLGEYQETQYF.

This chain joins TRBV6-2 or TRBV6-3 and TRBJ2-5, with D uncertain. V was cut by 6 bases and J by 3 bases, with 5 bases left in between. Germline assignment: CDR1 MNHEY and CDR2 SVGEGT. The CDR3 has 11 residues. CDR3 coding DNA: TGTGCCAGCAGCGTGAAAGAGACCCAGTACTTC. Its translation: CASSVKETQYF.

This rearrangement joins TRBV7-2 to TRBJ1-4; the match to TRBD1 covers 9 bases. The CDR3 contains 13 residues. V was clipped by 9 bases and J by 8 bases; unmatched bases: 7. Germline CDR1 and CDR2: SGHTA and FQGNSA. The CDR3 loop reads CASGGQGEEKLFF. The CDR3 DNA sequence: TGTGCCAGTGGGGGACAGGGTGAAGAAAAACTGTTTTTT.

With respect to this clone: The junction differs from germline at one of its ends, possibly a read error. The chain is built from TRBV11-1 and TRBJ2-7, with 7 bases fitting TRBD2. Germline CDR1 SGHAT, CDR2 FQDESV (reference sequence). The CDR3 totals 11 residues. The CDR3 loop reads CASSGGAESHF. The CDR3 bases are TGTGCCTCCTCGGGGGGTGCCGAGTCGCACTTC.

The chain couples TRBV5-6 to TRBJ2-7; 7 bases map to TRBD1. The CDR3 contains 14 residues. CDR1 and CDR2 from the germline V gene are SGHDT and YYEEEE. V lost 2 bases to trimming and J lost 2 bases; unmatched junction nucleotides: 4. CDR3 in DNA: TGTGCCAGCAGCTTTAGGCAGGGGGCCTACGAGCAGTACTTC. It specifies CASSFRQGAYEQYF.